These 23 T cell receptor beta chains were sequenced from one sample in a study of Ad26.COV2.S vaccination and SARS-CoV-2 variants. Treatment defined: around 19 received Ad26.COV2.S at low or high dose, single or two shots; roughly 5 received placebo; per-sample allocation not given. The samples were gathered on day 63 after the first injection of vaccine or placebo. Data came from immunoSEQ multiplex PCR; TCRdb stores just in-frame clones and leaves some out. The sample has around 340,000 clones; roughly nine tenths are singletons. This specimen consisted of peripheral blood, obtained in a trial of Ad26.COV2.S vaccine versus placebo. The source of these receptors is a person between 18 and 59 years old who received the Ad26.COV2.S COVID-19 vaccine or a placebo.

J is TRBJ1-1 and V is TRBV4-3; no definite D call. V lost 0 bases and J 7 bases, leaving 15 bases between the germline ends. CDR1 is LGHNA, CDR2 YSLEER, per germline. The CDR3 has 15 residues. CDR3 loop: CASSQDMEAMDEAFF. The CDR3 DNA reads TGCGCCAGCAGCCAAGATATGGAAGCGATGGATGAAGCTTTCTTT.

This rearrangement joins TRBV19 to TRBJ1-6, with TRBD1 as a possible D gene (6 bases). Germline-derived CDR1 and CDR2 are LNHDA and SQIVND (reference sequence). V was cut by 3 bases and J by 4 bases, with 19 bases left in between. The CDR3 covers 18 residues. The CDR3 nucleotides read TGTGCCAGTAGTATTCTCCAACAGGGCCTTCCGTATAATTCACCCCTCCACTTT. It specifies CASSILQQGLPYNSPLHF.

V usage is TRBV5-4 and J usage is TRBJ2-6, with D possibly being TRBD1 or TRBD2 (5 bases each). This CDR3 region has 18 residues. V was clipped by 4 bases and J by 0 bases, with 17 bases between them. Germline V lookup: CDR1 SGHNT, CDR2 YYREEE (reference sequence). DNA for the CDR3: TGTGCCAGCAGCGGACCGGGACCCCGCAACTCTGGGGCCAACGTCCTGACTTTC. Amino acid sequence: CASSGPGPRNSGANVLTF.

This sequence joins TRBV9 and TRBJ1-5, with D uncertain. There are 15 residues in the CDR3. Germline CDR1 is SGDLS and CDR2 is YYNGEE. Trimming stripped 4 bases from V and 1 base from J, with 12 bases between. CDR3 DNA sequence: TGTGCCAGCAGCTACGCCGAGGGAAGCAATCAGCCCCAGCATTTT. Translating gives CASSYAEGSNQPQHF.

The V gene is TRBV7-6, the J gene TRBJ2-5, with TRBD2 matching 13 bases. The length of the CDR3 is 17 residues. V lost 5 bases to trimming and J lost 5 bases; unmatched junction nucleotides: 11. CDR1 SGHVS and CDR2 FNYEAQ come from the germline V gene. The CDR3 bases are TGTGCCAGCAGCCCAACAAGGACTAGCGGGAGTTGGGAGACCCAGTACTTC. Translated: CASSPTRTSGSWETQYF. The complete variable domain, with remaining parts taken from reference TRBV7-6 and TRBJ2-5, reads GAGVSQSPRYKVTKRGQDVALRCDPISGHVSLYWYRQALGQGPEFLTYFNYEAQQDKSGLPNDRFSAERPEGSISTLTIQRTEQRDSAMYRCASSPTRTSGSWETQYFGPGTRLLVL.

The chain links TRBV11-1 to TRBJ2-7; no clear D. This CDR3 has 13 amino acids. Germline V gene lookup returns CDR1 SGHAT and CDR2 FQDESV (reference sequence). Trimming shortened V by 5 bases and J by 5 bases, and 13 bases separated the two germline ends. The CDR3 is CASSPLDIDEQYF. The CDR3 coding sequence is TGTGCCAGCAGCCCTCTCGACATCGACGAGCAGTACTTC.

In DNA, the CDR3 is TGTGCCAGCAGCTTGGGCCAGGGGTCGACCCAGTACTTC. Protein sequence: CASSLGQGSTQYF. This chain connects TRBV5-4 to TRBJ2-5, with a weak D call TRBD1 (6 bases). V lost 0 bases and J lost 7, with 10 bases in between. The CDR3 spans 13 residues. The germline V gene encodes CDR1 SGHNT and CDR2 YYREEE (reference sequence).

J is TRBJ2-3 and V is TRBV4-2; 9 nucleotides align to TRBD2. The junction had 6 bases not matched to a gene; V was cut back by 3 bases and J by 5 bases. This CDR3 comprises 15 residues. CDR1 LGHNA and CDR2 YNFKEQ come from the germline V gene. CDR3 bases: TGTGCCAGCAGCCAGGCGGGGGGGCAGGGAGATACGCAGTATTTT. It is translated as CASSQAGGQGDTQYF.

CDR3 amino acids: CASSPGRSTSYEQYF. CDR3 nucleotides: TGCGCCAGCAGCCCCGGGAGAAGTACCTCCTACGAGCAGTACTTC. The genes are TRBV5-1 and TRBJ2-7; D might be TRBD2 (6 bases). Trimming stripped 4 bases from V and 0 bases from J, with 14 bases between. This CDR3 region has 15 residues. In germline, CDR1 is SGHRS, CDR2 YFSETQ.

V usage is TRBV6-2 or TRBV6-3 and J usage is TRBJ1-1, with D unclear. Trimming pared 3 bases from V and 1 base from J, leaving 15 bases between. Germline loops: CDR1 MNHEY, CDR2 SVGEGT. This CDR3 has 16 residues. CDR3 residues: CASSYTPDIPNTEAFF. In nucleotides, the CDR3 is TGTGCCAGCAGTTATACCCCCGACATACCGAACACTGAAGCTTTCTTT.

The chain uses TRBV18 and TRBJ1-3; D possibly corresponds to TRBD1 (5 bases). V was shortened by 5 bases and J by 0 bases, with 11 bases between the two germline ends. The CDR3 covers 15 residues. Germline CDR1 reads KGHSH; CDR2 reads LQKENI. DNA of the CDR3: TGTGCCAGCTCAACGACAGCCGACTCTGGAAACACCATATATTTT. This encodes CASSTTADSGNTIYF.

This clone appeared a single time. This rearrangement joins TRBV20-1 to TRBJ1-1, with no clear D. CDR1 and CDR2 (germline): DFQATT, SNEGSKA (reference sequence). This CDR3 is built from 15 residues. V gave up 3 bases and J gave up 0 bases, with 14 bases separating them. This chain's CDR3 is CSASIPGGMNTEAFF. CDR3 nucleotide sequence: TGCAGTGCTAGTATACCCGGAGGGATGAACACTGAAGCTTTCTTT.

This sequence joins TRBV7-6 and TRBJ2-7; perhaps D is TRBD1 or TRBD2 (5 bases each). V was clipped by 4 bases and J by 7 bases, with 14 bases between them. The germline V gene has CDR1 SGHVS and CDR2 FNYEAQ. This CDR3 region has 13 residues. The CDR3 loop reads CASSSPSREEQYF. The CDR3 DNA follows: TGTGCCAGCAGCTCCCCAAGCAGGGAGGAGCAGTACTTC.

This chain uses TRBV30 with TRBJ1-4; D remains unclear. In germline, CDR1 is GTSNPN, CDR2 SVGIG (reference sequence). V was clipped by 2 bases and J by 8 bases, with 18 bases between them. The CDR3 sequence is 15 residues long. CDR3: CAWSTIGRSAEKLFF. The CDR3 DNA is TGTGCCTGGAGTACCATAGGCCGCTCGGCGGAAAAACTGTTTTTT. The full variable domain, in which reference TRBV30 and TRBJ1-4 provide the parts outside the CDR3, is SQTIHQWPATLVQPVGSPLSLECTVEGTSNPNLYWYRQAAGRGLQLLFYSVGIGQISSEVPQNLSASRPQDRQFILSSKKLLLSDSGFYLCAWSTIGRSAEKLFFGSGTQLSVL.

This rearrangement joins TRBV5-8 to TRBJ1-3; TRBD1 matches at 7 bases. V was clipped by 2 bases and J by 4 bases; unmatched bases: 9. There are 16 residues in the CDR3. The germline V gene encodes CDR1 SGHTS and CDR2 YDEGEE. The CDR3 region is CASSLDRVLKGNTIYF. The DNA for the CDR3 is TGTGCCAGCAGCTTAGACAGGGTGTTGAAGGGAAACACCATATATTTT.

The chain couples TRBV9 to TRBJ2-3; D is undetermined. Germline-derived CDR1 and CDR2 are SGDLS and YYNGEE. V was cut by 4 bases and J by 0 bases, with 12 bases left in between. There are 15 residues in the CDR3. The CDR3 spells CASSKNGLSTDTQYF. Written as DNA, the CDR3 is TGTGCCAGCAGCAAAAACGGGCTTAGCACAGATACGCAGTATTTT.

Only one count was recorded for this clone. V and J are TRBV7-2 and TRBJ1-1; D unclear. Trimming took off 5 bases at V and 4 bases at J, with 17 bases between the two ends. The germline gives CDR1 SGHTA, CDR2 FQGNSA. The length of the CDR3 is 15 residues. CDR3 region: CASSPGGLAVTEAFF. CDR3 DNA sequence: TGTGCCAGCAGCCCGGGTGGCCTCGCGGTCACTGAAGCTTTCTTT.

This clone appeared once. The chain is built from TRBV7-3 and TRBJ2-2; 8 bases match TRBD2. V shed 7 bases, J shed 0 bases, and the junction held 4 bases outside the gene matches. The CDR3 extends over 15 amino acids. CDR1 and CDR2 (germline): SGHTA, FQGTGA. CDR3 protein: CASTLGRANTGELFF. DNA of the CDR3: TGTGCCAGCACTCTCGGGAGGGCGAACACCGGGGAGCTGTTTTTT.

V usage is TRBV7-8 and J usage is TRBJ1-5, with 9 nucleotides matching TRBD1. J lost 5 bases, V lost 4 bases, and 15 bases had no gene match. Germline V CDR1 and CDR2: SGHVS, FQNEAQ. The CDR3 is 18 amino acids. CDR3 in amino acids: CASSSRVTYRGPDQPQHF. CDR3 sequence (DNA): TGTGCCAGCAGCTCTCGTGTAACGTACAGGGGGCCTGATCAGCCCCAGCATTTT.

About this clone: An end of the junction does not agree with germline; a read error may underlie this. The chain couples TRBV7-9 to TRBJ2-7, with 7 nucleotides matching TRBD1. Germline lookup yields CDR1 SEHNR and CDR2 FQNEAQ (reference sequence). This CDR3 region has 13 residues. The CDR3: CASSSGQASPRDF. The CDR3 coding sequence is TGTGCCAGCAGCTCTGGACAGGCTTCTCCTAGGGACTTC. The variable domain in full, with the rest retrieved from reference TRBV7-9 and TRBJ2-7, is DTGVSQNPRHKITKRGQNVTFRCDPISEHNRLYWYRQTLGQGPEFLTYFQNEAQLEKSRLLSDRFSAERPKGSFSTLEIQRTEQGDSAMYLCASSSGQASPRDFGPGTRLTVT.

V usage is TRBV6-2 or TRBV6-3 and J usage is TRBJ2-7, with TRBD1 matching 11 bases. Per germline, CDR1 MNHEY and CDR2 SVGEGT. The V gene end was trimmed by 2 bases and the J gene end by 6 bases; junction bases not matched to a gene: 6. This CDR3 has 15 residues. The CDR3 DNA is TGTGCCAGCAGTTACGGGTGGACAGGGGGCTCCGAGCAGTACTTC. Encoded protein: CASSYGWTGGSEQYF.

The gene calls are TRBV11-2 and TRBJ2-7; no clear D. The CDR3 runs 14 residues. V was shortened by 6 bases and J by 1 base, with 13 bases between the two germline ends. CDR1 and CDR2 from the germline V gene are SGHAT and FQNNGV. DNA of the CDR3: TGTGCCAGCAGTTATCTGGCCTCGTCCTACGAGCAGTACTTC. This translates into CASSYLASSYEQYF.

The chain links TRBV7-2 to TRBJ2-3; D is perhaps TRBD2 (6 bases). V lost 7 bases, J lost 2 bases, and 19 bases lay in between. The CDR3 has 16 amino acids. Germline V CDR1 and CDR2: SGHTA, FQGNSA. The CDR3 region has the DNA TGTGCCAGCATCCCTGGGGGGACTTTTTACACAGATACGCAGTATTTT. This translates into CASIPGGTFYTDTQYF.